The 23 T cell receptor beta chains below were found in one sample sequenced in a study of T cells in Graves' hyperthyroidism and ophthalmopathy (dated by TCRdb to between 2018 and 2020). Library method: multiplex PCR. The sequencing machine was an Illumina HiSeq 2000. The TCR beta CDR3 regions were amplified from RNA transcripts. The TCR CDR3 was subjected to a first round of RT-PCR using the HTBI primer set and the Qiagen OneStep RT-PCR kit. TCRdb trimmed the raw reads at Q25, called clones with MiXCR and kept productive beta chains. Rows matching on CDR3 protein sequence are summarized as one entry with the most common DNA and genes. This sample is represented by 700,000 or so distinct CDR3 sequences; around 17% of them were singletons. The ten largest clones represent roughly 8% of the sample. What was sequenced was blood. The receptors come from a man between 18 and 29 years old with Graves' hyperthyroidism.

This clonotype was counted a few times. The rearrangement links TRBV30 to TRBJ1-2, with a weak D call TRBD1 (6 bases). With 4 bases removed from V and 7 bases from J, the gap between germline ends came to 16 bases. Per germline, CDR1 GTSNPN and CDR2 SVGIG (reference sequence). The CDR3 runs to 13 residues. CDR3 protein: CAWKGGQLGGYTF. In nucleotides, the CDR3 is TGTGCCTGGAAAGGGGGACAACTTGGTGGCTACACCTTC.

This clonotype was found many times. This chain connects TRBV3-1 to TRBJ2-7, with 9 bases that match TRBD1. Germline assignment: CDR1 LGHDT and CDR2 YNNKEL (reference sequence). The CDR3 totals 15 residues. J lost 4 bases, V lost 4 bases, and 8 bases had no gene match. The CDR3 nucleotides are TGTGCCAGCAGCCCCGGGACAGGGTCTGGGTACGAGCAGTACTTC. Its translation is CASSPGTGSGYEQYF.

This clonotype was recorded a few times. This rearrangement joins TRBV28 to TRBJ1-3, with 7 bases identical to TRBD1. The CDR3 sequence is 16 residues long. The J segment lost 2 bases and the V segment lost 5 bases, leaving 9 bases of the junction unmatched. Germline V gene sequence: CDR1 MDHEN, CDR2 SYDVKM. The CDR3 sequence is CASSGDRRNPGNTIYF. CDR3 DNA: TGTGCCAGCAGTGGGGACAGAAGAAACCCTGGAAACACCATATATTTT.

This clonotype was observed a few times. CDR3: CASSLDMRGAEQYF. The CDR3 coding sequence is TGTGCCAGCAGCTTGGATATGCGGGGGGCCGAGCAGTACTTC. V usage is TRBV5-6 and J usage is TRBJ2-7; 8 bases match TRBD2. Germline V lookup: CDR1 SGHDT, CDR2 YYEEEE. After removal of 0 bases from V and 6 bases from J, the junction contained 5 bases not matched to a gene. CDR3 length: 14 residues.

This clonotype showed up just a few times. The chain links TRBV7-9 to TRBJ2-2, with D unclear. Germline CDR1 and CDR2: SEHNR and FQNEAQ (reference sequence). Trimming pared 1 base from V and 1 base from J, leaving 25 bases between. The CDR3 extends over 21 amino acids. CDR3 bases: TGTGCCAGCAGCTTAGAGAGGCCACCGAAACGACCTTTATTGAACACCGGGGAGCTGTTTTTT. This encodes CASSLERPPKRPLLNTGELFF.

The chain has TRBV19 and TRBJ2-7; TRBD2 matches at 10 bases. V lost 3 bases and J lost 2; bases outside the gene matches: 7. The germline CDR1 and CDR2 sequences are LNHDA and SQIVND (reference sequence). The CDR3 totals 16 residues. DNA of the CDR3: TGTGCCAGTAGTATTCGAGTCGGACTAGCGGCCTACGAGCAGTACTTC. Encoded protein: CASSIRVGLAAYEQYF.

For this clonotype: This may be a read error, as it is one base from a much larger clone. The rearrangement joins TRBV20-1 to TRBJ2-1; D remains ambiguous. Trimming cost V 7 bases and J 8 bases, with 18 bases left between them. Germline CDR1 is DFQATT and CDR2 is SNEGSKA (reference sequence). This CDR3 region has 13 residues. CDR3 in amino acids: CSVDPYWAHEQFF. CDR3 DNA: TGCAGTGTTGACCCTTACTGGGCCCATGAGCAGTTCTTC.

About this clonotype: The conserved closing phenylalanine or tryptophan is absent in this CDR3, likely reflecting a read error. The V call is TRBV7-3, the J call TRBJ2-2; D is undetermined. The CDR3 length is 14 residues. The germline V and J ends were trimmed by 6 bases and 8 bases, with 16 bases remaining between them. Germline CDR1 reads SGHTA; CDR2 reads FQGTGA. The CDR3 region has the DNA TGTGCCAGCAGTTTAGCACTTCACGCGGGGGAGCTGTTTCTT. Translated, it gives CASSLALHAGELFL.

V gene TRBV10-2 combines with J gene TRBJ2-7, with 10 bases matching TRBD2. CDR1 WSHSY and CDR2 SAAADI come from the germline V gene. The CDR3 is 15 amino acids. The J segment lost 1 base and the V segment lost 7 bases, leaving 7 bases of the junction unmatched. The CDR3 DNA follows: TGCGCCAGCAAAGTCGGGACTAGCGCATCCTACGAGCAGTACTTC. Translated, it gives CASKVGTSASYEQYF.

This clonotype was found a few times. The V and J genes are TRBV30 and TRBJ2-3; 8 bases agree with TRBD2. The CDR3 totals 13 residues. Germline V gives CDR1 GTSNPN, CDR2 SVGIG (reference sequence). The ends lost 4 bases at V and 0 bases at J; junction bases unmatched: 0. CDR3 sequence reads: CAWTSGSTDTQYF. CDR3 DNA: TGTGCCTGGACTAGCGGGAGCACAGATACGCAGTATTTT.

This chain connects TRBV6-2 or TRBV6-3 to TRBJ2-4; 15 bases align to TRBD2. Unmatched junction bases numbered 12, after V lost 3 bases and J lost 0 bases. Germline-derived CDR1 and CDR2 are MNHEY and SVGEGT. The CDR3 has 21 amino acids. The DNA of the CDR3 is TGTGCCAGCAGTTATCCCCCCTGGACTAGCGGGAGGGCGGTAGCCAAAAACATTCAGTACTTC. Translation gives CASSYPPWTSGRAVAKNIQYF.

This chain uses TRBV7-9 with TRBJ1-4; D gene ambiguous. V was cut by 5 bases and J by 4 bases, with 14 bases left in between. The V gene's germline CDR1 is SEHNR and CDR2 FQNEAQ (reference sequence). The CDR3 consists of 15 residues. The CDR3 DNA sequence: TGTGCCAGCAGCGAATCCGGGTTGGGTAATGAAAAACTGTTTTTT. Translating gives CASSESGLGNEKLFF.

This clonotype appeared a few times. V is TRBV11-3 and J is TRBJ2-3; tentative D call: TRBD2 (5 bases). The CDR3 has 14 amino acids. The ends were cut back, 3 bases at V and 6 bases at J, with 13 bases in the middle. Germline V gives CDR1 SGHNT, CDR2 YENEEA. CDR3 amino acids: CASSFEGSKDTQYF. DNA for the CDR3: TGTGCCAGCAGCTTTGAAGGGAGTAAGGATACGCAGTATTTT.

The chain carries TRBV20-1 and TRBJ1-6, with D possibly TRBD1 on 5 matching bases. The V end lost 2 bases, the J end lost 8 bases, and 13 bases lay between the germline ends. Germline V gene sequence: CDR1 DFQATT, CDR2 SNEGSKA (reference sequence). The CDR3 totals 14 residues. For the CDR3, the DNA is TGCAGTGCTAGAAGGGGTTCAGCGTATTCACCCCTCCACTTT. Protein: CSARRGSAYSPLHF.

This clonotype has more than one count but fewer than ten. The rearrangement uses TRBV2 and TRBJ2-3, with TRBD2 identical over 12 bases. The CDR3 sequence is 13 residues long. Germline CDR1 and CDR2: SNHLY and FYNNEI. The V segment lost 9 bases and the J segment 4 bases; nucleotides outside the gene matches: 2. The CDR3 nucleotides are TGTGCCAGAGCTAGCGGGAGGGCAGATACGCAGTATTTT. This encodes CARASGRADTQYF. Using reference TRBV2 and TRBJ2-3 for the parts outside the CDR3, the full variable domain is EPEVTQTPSHQVTQMGQEVILRCVPISNHLYFYWYRQILGQKVEFLVSFYNNEISEKSEIFDDQFSVERPDGSNFTLKIRSTKLEDSAMYFCARASGRADTQYFGPGTRLTVL.

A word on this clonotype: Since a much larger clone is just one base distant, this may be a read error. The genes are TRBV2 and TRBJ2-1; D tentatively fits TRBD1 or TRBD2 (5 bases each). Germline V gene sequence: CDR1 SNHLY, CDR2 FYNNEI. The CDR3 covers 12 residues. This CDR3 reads CTSSEERGEQFF. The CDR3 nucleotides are TGTACCAGCAGTGAAGAACGGGGCGAGCAGTTCTTC.

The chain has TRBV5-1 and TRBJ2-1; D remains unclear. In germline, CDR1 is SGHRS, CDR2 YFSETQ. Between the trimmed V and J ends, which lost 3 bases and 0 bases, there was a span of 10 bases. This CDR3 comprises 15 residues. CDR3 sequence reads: CASSSQPSSYNEQFF. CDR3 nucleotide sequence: TGCGCCAGCAGCTCTCAACCAAGCTCCTACAATGAGCAGTTCTTC.

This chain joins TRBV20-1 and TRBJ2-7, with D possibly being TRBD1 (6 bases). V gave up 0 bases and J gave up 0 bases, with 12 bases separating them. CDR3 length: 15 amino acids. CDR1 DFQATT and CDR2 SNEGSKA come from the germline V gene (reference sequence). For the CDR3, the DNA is TGCAGTGCTAGAGATTCGACAGGAAGCTCCTACGAGCAGTACTTC. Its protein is CSARDSTGSSYEQYF.

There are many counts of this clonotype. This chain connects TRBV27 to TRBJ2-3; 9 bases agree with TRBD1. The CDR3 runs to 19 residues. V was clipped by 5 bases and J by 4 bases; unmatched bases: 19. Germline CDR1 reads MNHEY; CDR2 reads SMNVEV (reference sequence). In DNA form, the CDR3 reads TGTGCCAGCAGTCCTCTAGGCTCCGGGACAGGGACGGAGCCAGATACGCAGTATTTT. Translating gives CASSPLGSGTGTEPDTQYF.

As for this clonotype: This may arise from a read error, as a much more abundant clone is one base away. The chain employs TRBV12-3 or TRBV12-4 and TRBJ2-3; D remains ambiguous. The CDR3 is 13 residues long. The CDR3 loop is CASSLQHTDTRYF. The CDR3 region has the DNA TGTGCCAGCAGTTTACAACACACAGATACGCGGTATTTT.

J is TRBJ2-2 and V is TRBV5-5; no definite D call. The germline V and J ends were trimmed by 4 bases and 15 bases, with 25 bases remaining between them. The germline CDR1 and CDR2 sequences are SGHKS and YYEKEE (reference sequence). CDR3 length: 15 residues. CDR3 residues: CASSPNLGTHLRVFF. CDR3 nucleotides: TGTGCCAGCAGCCCAAATCTTGGTACTCATCTTAGGGTGTTTTTT. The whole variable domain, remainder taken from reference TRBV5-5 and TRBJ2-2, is DAGVTQSPTHLIKTRGQQVTLRCSPISGHKSVSWYQQVLGQGPQFIFQYYEKEERGRGNFPDRFSARQFPNYSSELNVNALLLGDSALYLCASSPNLGTHLRVFFGEGSRLTVL.

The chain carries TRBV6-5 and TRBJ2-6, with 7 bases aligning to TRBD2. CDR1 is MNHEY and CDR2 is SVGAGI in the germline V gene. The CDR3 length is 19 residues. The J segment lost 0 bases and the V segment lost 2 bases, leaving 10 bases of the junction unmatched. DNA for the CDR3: TGTGCCAGCAGTTACAGATGGTCCAGCGGGACCTCTGGGGCCAACGTCCTGACTTTC. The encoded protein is CASSYRWSSGTSGANVLTF.

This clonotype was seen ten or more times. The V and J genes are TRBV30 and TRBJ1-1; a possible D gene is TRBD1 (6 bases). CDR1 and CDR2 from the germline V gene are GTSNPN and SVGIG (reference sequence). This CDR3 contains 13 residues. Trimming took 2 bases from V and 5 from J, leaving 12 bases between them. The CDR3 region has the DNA TGTGCCTGGAGTAGGGGGAGGGCGACTGAAGCTTTCTTT. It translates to CAWSRGRATEAFF.